This is a list of T cell receptor beta chains from one sample in a study of blood T cell repertoires in COVID-19. Measured with immunoSEQ multiplex PCR; TCRdb has only the in-frame clones, and not every one. Of about 160,000 clones in the sample, roughly 86% were seen once. Sequenced sample: peripheral blood. The receptors shown here come from a man aged 35 to 55 who had recovered from COVID-19. Both conserved end residues are part of each CDR3. Each record gives: D gene, J gene, clone size, V gene, CDR3 DNA, CDR3 protein. D genes are given only for firm matches. Some rows have no size entry. The others give once, few or many, or a class for an expanded clone.

d_call: .; j_call: TRBJ2-7; clone_size: once; v_call: TRBV4-2; cdr3_nt: TGTGCCAGCAGTGACAGAACTACAGTCTACGAGCAGTACTTC; cdr3_aa: CASSDRTTVYEQYF
d_call: .; j_call: TRBJ1-2; clone_size: few; v_call: TRBV28; cdr3_nt: TGTGCCAGCAATGGTTACAGGAGCGGCTACACCTTC; cdr3_aa: CASNGYRSGYTF
d_call: .; j_call: TRBJ1-1; clone_size: many; v_call: TRBV19; cdr3_nt: TGTGCCAGTATGGGGAGCACTGAAGCTTTCTTT; cdr3_aa: CASMGSTEAFF
d_call: .; j_call: TRBJ1-5; clone_size: .; v_call: TRBV27; cdr3_nt: TGTGCCAGCAGTTCTAGGAGACTTAGCAATCAGCCCCAGCATTTT; cdr3_aa: CASSSRRLSNQPQHF
d_call: .; j_call: TRBJ1-3; clone_size: .; v_call: TRBV6-5; cdr3_nt: TGTGCCAGCAGTTCCCCAGGATCGCCTGGAAACACCATATATTTT; cdr3_aa: CASSSPGSPGNTIYF
d_call: .; j_call: TRBJ1-5; clone_size: few; v_call: TRBV12-3/TRBV12-4; cdr3_nt: TGTGCCAGCAGACTCCAGGGTGGTCAGCCCCAGCATTTT; cdr3_aa: CASRLQGGQPQHF
d_call: .; j_call: TRBJ2-7; clone_size: .; v_call: TRBV28; cdr3_nt: TGTGCCAGCAGTTCCCAGGGGGGTTCCTACGAGCAGTACTTC; cdr3_aa: CASSSQGGSYEQYF
d_call: TRBD2; j_call: TRBJ2-1; clone_size: .; v_call: TRBV6-4; cdr3_nt: TGTGCCAGCAGTGTGATGGCGGGAGGATCGAATGAGCAGTTCTTC; cdr3_aa: CASSVMAGGSNEQFF
d_call: TRBD1; j_call: TRBJ1-2; clone_size: .; v_call: TRBV7-8; cdr3_nt: TGTGCCAGCAGCCTAAAACAACCGGGACAGGGTTTTGAGAACTATGGCTACACCTTC; cdr3_aa: CASSLKQPGQGFENYGYTF
d_call: .; j_call: TRBJ1-6; clone_size: .; v_call: TRBV5-8; cdr3_nt: TGTGCCAGCAGCGGAGTTAGGGGGGGATCCTATAATTCACCCCTCCACTTT; cdr3_aa: CASSGVRGGSYNSPLHF
d_call: .; j_call: TRBJ1-3; clone_size: .; v_call: TRBV25-1; cdr3_nt: TGTGCCAGCAGTGAATTGCGGTCCAGCTCTGGAAACACCATATATTTT; cdr3_aa: CASSELRSSSGNTIYF
d_call: TRBD2; j_call: TRBJ2-7; clone_size: .; v_call: TRBV7-9; cdr3_nt: TGTGCCAGCAGCTCAAGGACTAGCGGGGGAACTGCCTACGAGCAGTACTTC; cdr3_aa: CASSSRTSGGTAYEQYF
d_call: .; j_call: TRBJ1-1; clone_size: .; v_call: TRBV20-1; cdr3_nt: TGCAGTGCCTCCGGGTGGACTGAAGCTTTCTTT; cdr3_aa: CSASGWTEAFF
d_call: .; j_call: TRBJ2-7; clone_size: .; v_call: TRBV14; cdr3_nt: TGTGCCAGCAGCCCTTTCCAGAGTAGCGACGAGCAGTACTTC; cdr3_aa: CASSPFQSSDEQYF
d_call: .; j_call: TRBJ2-3; clone_size: .; v_call: TRBV11-3; cdr3_nt: TGTGCCAGCAGCTTGGGCAGGGGAAGTGATACGCAGTATTTT; cdr3_aa: CASSLGRGSDTQYF
d_call: .; j_call: TRBJ1-1; clone_size: .; v_call: TRBV9; cdr3_nt: TGTGCCAGCAGCACATGGGGGACATCCTACACTGAAGCTTTCTTT; cdr3_aa: CASSTWGTSYTEAFF
d_call: TRBD2; j_call: TRBJ2-7; clone_size: .; v_call: TRBV7-8; cdr3_nt: TGTGCCAGCAGCCCTGCCGGGACTAGCGGTACCTACGAGCAGTACTTC; cdr3_aa: CASSPAGTSGTYEQYF
d_call: TRBD1; j_call: TRBJ2-4; clone_size: once; v_call: TRBV28; cdr3_nt: TGTGCCAGCAGCCCCGCCGGGGACAGCGGAAGGAGATACTTC; cdr3_aa: CASSPAGDSGRRYF
d_call: .; j_call: TRBJ2-5; clone_size: .; v_call: TRBV7-9; cdr3_nt: TGTGCCAGCAGCTTAGTTTCGGCGGCTTCAGAGACCCAGTACTTC; cdr3_aa: CASSLVSAASETQYF
d_call: TRBD1; j_call: TRBJ1-1; clone_size: .; v_call: TRBV27; cdr3_nt: TGTGCCAGCAGCTTGGGACAGGGGAACACTGAAGCTTTCTTT; cdr3_aa: CASSLGQGNTEAFF
d_call: .; j_call: TRBJ1-1; clone_size: .; v_call: TRBV5-5; cdr3_nt: TGTGCCAGCAGCTTGGGCGACAGCGAAGCTTTCTTT; cdr3_aa: CASSLGDSEAFF
d_call: .; j_call: TRBJ2-4; clone_size: .; v_call: TRBV7-2; cdr3_nt: TGTGCCAGCAGCTCCGGGATAGCCAAAAACATTCAGTACTTC; cdr3_aa: CASSSGIAKNIQYF
d_call: TRBD1; j_call: TRBJ1-2; clone_size: once; v_call: TRBV23-1; cdr3_nt: TGCGCCAGGGGACAGGGTCGCTGTTTGCGGGGCTACACCTTC; cdr3_aa: CARGQGRCLRGYTF
d_call: .; j_call: TRBJ1-1; clone_size: .; v_call: TRBV7-2; cdr3_nt: TGTGCCAGCAGCCCCCGACAGAACCTAAACACTGAAGCTTTCTTT; cdr3_aa: CASSPRQNLNTEAFF
d_call: .; j_call: TRBJ2-5; clone_size: .; v_call: TRBV11-3; cdr3_nt: TGTGCCAGCAGCTTAGGGGCGTCCCAAGAGACCCAGTACTTC; cdr3_aa: CASSLGASQETQYF
d_call: .; j_call: TRBJ2-1; clone_size: .; v_call: TRBV5-8; cdr3_nt: TGTGCCAGCAGCTTGGTCCAAGGGGGCTACAATGAGCAGTTCTTC; cdr3_aa: CASSLVQGGYNEQFF
d_call: TRBD1; j_call: TRBJ2-1; clone_size: .; v_call: TRBV10-3; cdr3_nt: TGTGCCATCAGACCGGGACAGGGGAAGGATGAGCAGTTCTTC; cdr3_aa: CAIRPGQGKDEQFF
d_call: .; j_call: TRBJ1-5; clone_size: .; v_call: TRBV7-2; cdr3_nt: TGTGCCAGCAGCTTAGGGCAGGGGATCAATCAGCCCCAGCATTTT; cdr3_aa: CASSLGQGINQPQHF
d_call: TRBD2; j_call: TRBJ2-1; clone_size: .; v_call: TRBV6-2/TRBV6-3; cdr3_nt: TGTGCCAGCAGTTGGACTAGCGGGAGGGCCAGAGAGCAGTTCTTC; cdr3_aa: CASSWTSGRAREQFF
d_call: .; j_call: TRBJ1-1; clone_size: .; v_call: TRBV6-2/TRBV6-3; cdr3_nt: TGTGCCAGCAGTTACTCGAGAGGGAACACTGAAGCTTTCTTT; cdr3_aa: CASSYSRGNTEAFF
d_call: .; j_call: TRBJ1-5; clone_size: .; v_call: TRBV30; cdr3_nt: TGTGCCTGGAGTGCTTCTGGGACGGGAGGAGTGGAGCCCCAGCATTTT; cdr3_aa: CAWSASGTGGVEPQHF
d_call: .; j_call: TRBJ2-1; clone_size: .; v_call: TRBV18; cdr3_nt: TGTGCCAGCTCACCAGTTAGAGGTTTGGATGAGCAGTTCTTC; cdr3_aa: CASSPVRGLDEQFF
d_call: TRBD1; j_call: TRBJ2-5; clone_size: .; v_call: TRBV9; cdr3_nt: TGTGCCAGCAGCTTGGGACAGGGAGGGAGGGAGACCCAGTACTTC; cdr3_aa: CASSLGQGGRETQYF
d_call: .; j_call: TRBJ1-5; clone_size: .; v_call: TRBV7-2; cdr3_nt: TGTGCCAGCAGCTCCTTGAGTCAGCCCCAGCATTTT; cdr3_aa: CASSSLSQPQHF
d_call: .; j_call: TRBJ2-5; clone_size: .; v_call: TRBV5-5; cdr3_nt: TGTGCCAGCAGCTTGGTATCTGCCGGGTTAGAGACCCAGTACTTC; cdr3_aa: CASSLVSAGLETQYF
d_call: .; j_call: TRBJ2-7; clone_size: .; v_call: TRBV11-3; cdr3_nt: TGTGCCAGCAGCCCACGGGACAACACCTACGAGCAGTACTTC; cdr3_aa: CASSPRDNTYEQYF
d_call: .; j_call: TRBJ1-6; clone_size: .; v_call: TRBV2; cdr3_nt: TGTGCCAGCAGTGAATCCGGACAGACCTATTCACCCCTCCACTTT; cdr3_aa: CASSESGQTYSPLHF
d_call: .; j_call: TRBJ1-5; clone_size: .; v_call: TRBV6-6; cdr3_nt: TGTGCCAGCAGTACCCTCAGTTATAGCAATCAGCCCCAGCATTTT; cdr3_aa: CASSTLSYSNQPQHF
d_call: .; j_call: TRBJ1-4; clone_size: .; v_call: TRBV23-1; cdr3_nt: TGCGCCAGCAGCCTTTCCATTCCCCGACAGGTACCTAATGAAAAACTGTTTTTT; cdr3_aa: CASSLSIPRQVPNEKLFF
d_call: .; j_call: TRBJ1-2; clone_size: .; v_call: TRBV28; cdr3_nt: TGTGCCAGCAGTCTGAGGCAGTCGGGCTACACCTTC; cdr3_aa: CASSLRQSGYTF
d_call: .; j_call: TRBJ1-1; clone_size: .; v_call: TRBV10-3; cdr3_nt: TGTGCCATCAGTGAGTCGGCGAAGTTTAGGGACATGAACACTGAAGCTTTCTTT; cdr3_aa: CAISESAKFRDMNTEAFF
d_call: .; j_call: TRBJ2-3; clone_size: .; v_call: TRBV4-1; cdr3_nt: TGCGCCAGCAGCCAAGAGTCAATAGGTGGCGGGCGCACAGATACGCAGTATTTT; cdr3_aa: CASSQESIGGGRTDTQYF